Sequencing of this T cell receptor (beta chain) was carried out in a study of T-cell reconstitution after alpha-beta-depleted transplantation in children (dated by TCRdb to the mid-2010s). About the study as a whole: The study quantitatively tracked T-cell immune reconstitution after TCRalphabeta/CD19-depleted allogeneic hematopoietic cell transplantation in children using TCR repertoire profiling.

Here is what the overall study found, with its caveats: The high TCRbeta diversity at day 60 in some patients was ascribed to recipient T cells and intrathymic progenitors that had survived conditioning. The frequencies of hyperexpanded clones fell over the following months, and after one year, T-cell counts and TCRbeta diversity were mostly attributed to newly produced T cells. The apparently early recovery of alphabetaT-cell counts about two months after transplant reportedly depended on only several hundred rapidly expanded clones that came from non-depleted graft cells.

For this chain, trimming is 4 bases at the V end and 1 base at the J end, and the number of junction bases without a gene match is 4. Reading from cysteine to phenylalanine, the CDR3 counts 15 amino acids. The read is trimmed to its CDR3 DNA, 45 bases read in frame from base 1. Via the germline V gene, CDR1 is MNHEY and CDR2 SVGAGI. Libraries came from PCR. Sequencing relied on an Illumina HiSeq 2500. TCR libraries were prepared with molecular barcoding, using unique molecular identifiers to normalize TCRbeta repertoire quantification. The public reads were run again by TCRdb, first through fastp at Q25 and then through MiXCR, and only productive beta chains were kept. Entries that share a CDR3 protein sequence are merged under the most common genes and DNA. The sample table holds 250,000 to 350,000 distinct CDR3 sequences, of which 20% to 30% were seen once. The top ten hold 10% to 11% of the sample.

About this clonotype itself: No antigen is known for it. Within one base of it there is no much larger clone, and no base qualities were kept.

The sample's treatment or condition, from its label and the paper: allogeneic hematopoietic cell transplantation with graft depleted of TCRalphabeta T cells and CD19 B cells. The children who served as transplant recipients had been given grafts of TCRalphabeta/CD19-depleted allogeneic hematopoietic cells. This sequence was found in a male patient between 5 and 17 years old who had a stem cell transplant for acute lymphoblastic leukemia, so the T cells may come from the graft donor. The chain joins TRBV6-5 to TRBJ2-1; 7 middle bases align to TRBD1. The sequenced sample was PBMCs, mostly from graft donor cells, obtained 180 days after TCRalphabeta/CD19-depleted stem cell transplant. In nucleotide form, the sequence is TGTGCCAGCAGTTTCGACAGGGCTTCCTACAATGAGCAGTTCTTC. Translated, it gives CASSFDRASYNEQFF.